This record covers a single T cell receptor beta chain. Vbeta (60) and Jbeta (13) primers were used in the PCR. The protocol was immunoSEQ multiplex PCR, while the TCRdb copy is restricted to in-frame clones and leaves out a portion. The table has 150,000 to 200,000 clones, around 84% seen once. The data are from a study of cytomegalovirus exposure and HLA in healthy donors. Whole-study context: Roughly four fifths of 398 genotyped donors fell in the Caucasian-associated ancestry cluster.

After removal of 4 bases from V and 5 bases from J, the junction contained 8 bases not matched to a gene. The CDR3 length is 15 residues. Looked up from germline, CDR1 is SGHVS and CDR2 is FNYEAQ. J is TRBJ2-5 and V is TRBV7-6; 9 nucleotides line up with TRBD1. The specimen sequenced was PBMCs. This clonotype originated in a man aged 35 to 55 in good health and CMV-seropositive. CDR3 in amino acids: CASSYFRDRDETQYF. CDR3 sequence (DNA): TGTGCCAGCAGCTATTTCCGGGACAGGGATGAGACCCAGTACTTC. Together with reference TRBV7-6 and TRBJ2-5, the CDR3 gives the full variable domain: GAGVSQSPRYKVTKRGQDVALRCDPISGHVSLYWYRQALGQGPEFLTYFNYEAQQDKSGLPNDRFSAERPEGSISTLTIQRTEQRDSAMYRCASSYFRDRDETQYFGPGTRLLVL.